The present TCR beta chain was sequenced within a study of tumor and adjacent non-tumor tissue in lung cancer. Germline CDR1 and CDR2: SQVTM and ANQGSEA. This CDR3 contains 16 residues. This clonotype has only one observation. Its cognate antigen is unknown. A junction end diverges from the germline sequence, so it may reflect a read error. No cell sorting was done before RNA was extracted from the tissue. Chemotherapy-naive patients with new lung cancer underwent thoracic surgery in China, August–late 2014. Study-level points and caveats: Normal lung showed higher cumulative top 100 clone frequency than tumor. Shorter survival was associated with higher TCR diversity in tumors.

The library came from three nested PCR rounds adapted from ARM-PCR protocols. TCRdb independently ran MiXCR on the multiplex PCR reads; one entry per CDR3 protein. The top ten hold more than 10% of the sample, which has 70,000 to 90,000 distinct CDR3 sequences, under 80% seen once. This receptor was taken from a woman between 50 and 59 years old with non-small cell lung cancer. Sequencing input: lung tumor tissue. The chain joins TRBV29-1 to TRBJ2-7, with D possibly TRBD2 on 6 matching bases. CDR3 sequence reads: CSVEPHGRGDTREQYF. The CDR3 DNA reads TGCAGTGTTGAACCCCACGGGAGAGGGGATACTAGGGAGCAGTACTTC.